This T cell receptor beta chain was identified during a study of T cell changes during pregnancy in multiple sclerosis. Measured with immunoSEQ multiplex PCR; TCRdb has only the in-frame clones, and not every one. The sample lists 40,000 to 50,000 clones, 89% occurring once. The germline V gene encodes CDR1 MNHEY and CDR2 SMNVEV (reference sequence). Trimming took 3 bases from V and 3 from J; bases not matched to a gene: 15. This CDR3 comprises 18 residues. This clonotype was sampled from a female donor with multiple sclerosis, enrolled in a pregnancy study. This specimen was CD4+ T cells from peripheral blood mononuclear cells, taken in the first trimester of pregnancy. The chain couples TRBV27 to TRBJ2-7; 9 bases align to TRBD2. The CDR3 nucleotides read TGTGCCAGCAGTTTCAAGGGGGGCCTACTAGCGGGCCTCTACGAGCAGTACTTC. As protein: CASSFKGGLLAGLYEQYF.